This entry lists 27 T cell receptor beta chains sequenced from one sample in a study of cytotoxic CD8 clonotypes in ibrutinib-treated CLL. Clones were sequenced by immunoSEQ multiplex PCR, and TCRdb holds only the in-frame ones, with some missing. Of over 140,000 clones in the sample, about 84% were seen once. This material consisted of PBMCs, taken after 36 months of ibrutinib treatment. The receptors were sampled from a human donor with chronic lymphocytic leukemia.

The rearrangement uses TRBV10-3 and TRBJ1-4; TRBD1 might be the D (5 bases). Germline V gene data show CDR1 as ENHRY and CDR2 as SYGVKD. Deletions cut 11 bases from V and 4 bases from J, with 17 bases between. CDR3 length: 14 residues. The chain's CDR3 is CASGSRESNEKLFF. DNA of the CDR3: TGTGCCTCCGGGTCCAGGGAGAGTAATGAAAAACTGTTTTTT.

This clone was picked up a small number of times. The J gene is TRBJ1-4, the V gene TRBV4-2; unclear D gene. Deletions cut 2 bases from V and 6 bases from J, with 16 bases between. The CDR3 consists of 16 residues. CDR1 and CDR2 from the germline V gene are LGHNA and YNFKEQ. CDR3 in DNA: TGTGCCAGCAGCCAAACAATTCAGGCTATAGATGAAAAACTGTTTTTT. This sequence encodes CASSQTIQAIDEKLFF.

The V gene is TRBV19, the J gene TRBJ1-3, with D perhaps TRBD1 (6 bases). The CDR3 totals 15 residues. The V gene's germline CDR1 is LNHDA and CDR2 SQIVND (reference sequence). Trimming left V 6 bases short and J 7 bases short, with 19 bases between. The CDR3 reads CASSAFTGRRNTIYF. CDR3 DNA sequence: TGTGCCAGTAGCGCCTTTACAGGGAGAAGGAACACCATATATTTT. The whole variable domain, filled in from reference TRBV19 and TRBJ1-3, reads DGGITQSPKYLFRKEGQNVTLSCEQNLNHDAMYWYRQDPGQGLRLIYYSQIVNDFQKGDIAEGYSVSREKKESFPLTVTSAQKNPTAFYLCASSAFTGRRNTIYFGEGSWLTVV.

This rearrangement joins TRBV27 to TRBJ1-5; 7 bases match TRBD1. From germline, CDR1 is MNHEY and CDR2 SMNVEV (reference sequence). V trimming: 11 bases; J trimming: 3 bases; junction bases outside the gene matches: 4. This CDR3 region has 12 residues. CDR3 in amino acids: CAVGQFNQPQHF. In DNA form, the CDR3 reads TGTGCCGTGGGACAGTTCAATCAGCCCCAGCATTTT.

The rearrangement joins TRBV4-1 to TRBJ2-1; a possible D gene is TRBD1 (5 bases). CDR3 size: 16 residues. Germline CDR1 reads MGHRA; CDR2 reads YSYEKL. V was shortened by 3 bases and J by 0 bases, with 12 bases between the two germline ends. The CDR3 DNA sequence: TGCGCCAGCAGCCAGCCTCTAGGGGCCTCCTACAATGAGCAGTTCTTC. It yields the protein CASSQPLGASYNEQFF.

This chain links TRBV19 with TRBJ2-3; D might be TRBD1 (5 bases). V was shortened by 1 base and J by 2 bases, with 7 bases between the two germline ends. The germline CDR1 and CDR2 sequences are LNHDA and SQIVND (reference sequence). This CDR3 contains 14 residues. The CDR3 nucleotides are TGTGCCAGTAGTATAGGTGGGGCCACAGATACGCAGTATTTT. Amino acids: CASSIGGATDTQYF.

The chain carries TRBV30 and TRBJ1-2, with 8 bases fitting TRBD1. Germline CDR1 GTSNPN, CDR2 SVGIG (reference sequence). The CDR3 runs to 13 residues. V lost 2 bases and J lost 7; bases outside the gene matches: 6. The CDR3 sequence: CAWSSNTGGGYTF. The DNA of the CDR3 is TGTGCCTGGAGTTCGAATACAGGGGGTGGCTACACCTTC.

In DNA form, the CDR3 reads TGTGCCAGTAGTAACCCGAACATCTTAGCCTATGGCTACACCTTC. Translation: CASSNPNILAYGYTF. This sequence joins TRBV19 and TRBJ1-2; unclear D gene. Germline CDR1 and CDR2: LNHDA and SQIVND (reference sequence). V lost 4 bases to trimming and J lost 4 bases, with 16 bases between them. The CDR3 is made up of 15 amino acids. Filled out from reference TRBV19 and TRBJ1-2, the complete variable domain reads DGGITQSPKYLFRKEGQNVTLSCEQNLNHDAMYWYRQDPGQGLRLIYYSQIVNDFQKGDIAEGYSVSREKKESFPLTVTSAQKNPTAFYLCASSNPNILAYGYTFGSGTRLTVV.

The chain recombines TRBV18 with TRBJ1-3; D remains ambiguous. The V and J ends lost 0 bases and 0 bases respectively, with 6 bases between them. The CDR3 has 15 residues. CDR1 and CDR2 from the germline V gene are KGHSH and LQKENI. CDR3 coding DNA: TGTGCCAGCTCACCACCGGGTTACTCTGGAAACACCATATATTTT. Amino acid sequence: CASSPPGYSGNTIYF. Supplemented by reference TRBV18 and TRBJ1-3, the full variable domain reads NAGVMQNPRHLVRRRGQEARLRCSPMKGHSHVYWYRQLPEEGLKFMVYLQKENIIDESGMPKERFSAEFPKEGPSILRIQQVVRGDSAAYFCASSPPGYSGNTIYFGEGSWLTVV.

V is TRBV5-4 and J is TRBJ1-2; maybe TRBD1 (5 bases). Germline V gene data show CDR1 as SGHNT and CDR2 as YYREEE (reference sequence). V was shortened by 4 bases and J by 4 bases, with 11 bases between the two germline ends. CDR3 length equals 13 residues. The CDR3 sequence: CASSPGQGYGYTF. The CDR3 DNA reads as TGTGCCAGCAGCCCTGGGCAGGGCTATGGCTACACCTTC.

Only one count was recorded for this clone. This chain uses TRBV7-2 with TRBJ2-2, with 8 bases lining up with TRBD1. Unmatched junction bases numbered 13, after V lost 6 bases and J lost 7 bases. Germline V gene sequence: CDR1 SGHTA, CDR2 FQGNSA. The CDR3 consists of 16 residues. The CDR3 DNA is TGTGCCAGCAGAGCATCTACCAGGGGGCAGGTCGGGGAGCTGTTTTTT. It translates to CASRASTRGQVGELFF. Based on the CDR3 plus reference TRBV7-2 and TRBJ2-2, the full variable domain is GAGVSQSPSNKVTEKGKDVELRCDPISGHTALYWYRQSLGQGLEFLIYFQGNSAPDKSGLPSDRFSAERTGGSVSTLTIQRTQQEDSAVYLCASRASTRGQVGELFFGEGSRLTVL.

The rearrangement joins TRBV18 to TRBJ1-2, with TRBD1 identical over 11 bases. Germline lookup yields CDR1 KGHSH and CDR2 LQKENI. V lost 5 bases, J lost 8 bases, and 4 bases stayed unmatched. The CDR3 runs to 13 residues. CDR3 amino acids: CASSGQGAQGYTF. CDR3 in DNA: TGTGCCAGCTCAGGACAGGGGGCTCAGGGCTACACCTTC.

The V gene is TRBV30, the J gene TRBJ1-4, with D hard to call. The V end lost 3 bases, the J end lost 4 bases, and 9 bases lay between the germline ends. This CDR3 spans 13 amino acids. Germline-derived CDR1 and CDR2 are GTSNPN and SVGIG (reference sequence). CDR3 nucleotide sequence: TGTGCCTGGAGAGGACGGATTAATGAAAAACTGTTTTTT. This sequence encodes CAWRGRINEKLFF.

V is TRBV6-1 and J is TRBJ2-3, with 7 bases aligning to TRBD2. With 7 bases clipped from V and 1 base from J, the junction kept 8 bases outside the gene matches. Germline V gene data show CDR1 as MNHNS and CDR2 as SASEGT. This CDR3 comprises 15 residues. CDR3 in DNA: TGTGCCAGCAAACCGGGAGGATACGGCACAGATACGCAGTATTTT. As protein: CASKPGGYGTDTQYF.

The chain uses TRBV2 and TRBJ1-3, with a weak D call TRBD1 (5 bases). This CDR3 region has 13 residues. With 7 bases removed from V and 3 bases from J, the gap between germline ends came to 10 bases. Germline-derived CDR1 and CDR2 are SNHLY and FYNNEI. The CDR3 DNA reads TGTGCCAGCACCCGGGGGATTGGAAACACCATATATTTT. Residues: CASTRGIGNTIYF.

The gene calls are TRBV21-1 and TRBJ2-5; the table's D call of TRBD2 was not tested on the DNA. TRBV21-1 is an annotated pseudogene. This CDR3 has 14 amino acids. The CDR3 sequence is CASSKGGSSETQYF. DNA of the CDR3: TGTGCCAGCAGCAAGGGCGGGAGCTCAGAGACCCAGTACTTC.

The chain uses TRBV4-1 and TRBJ2-7; 7 positions match TRBD2. The CDR3 runs to 16 residues. J gave up 0 bases and V 1 base, and 6 bases lay outside the gene matches. Germline values: CDR1 MGHRA, CDR2 YSYEKL. CDR3 sequence reads: CASSQVRSGGSYEQYF. The CDR3 DNA sequence: TGCGCCAGCAGCCAAGTGCGGTCGGGAGGCTCCTACGAGCAGTACTTC.

This rearrangement joins TRBV10-3 to TRBJ2-7; 9 positions agree with TRBD2. From germline, CDR1 is ENHRY and CDR2 SYGVKD. The CDR3 is made up of 14 amino acids. V lost 3 bases, J lost 3 bases, and 3 bases stayed unmatched. The DNA of the CDR3 is TGTGCCATCAGTGATTTTAGCGGGAGCTACGAGCAGTACTTC. Residues: CAISDFSGSYEQYF.

V usage is TRBV5-1 and J usage is TRBJ1-3, with D tentatively TRBD1 (6 bases). The V gene lost 0 bases and the J gene lost 0 bases, with 10 bases spanning the gap. The CDR3 is 16 amino acids. Germline V lookup: CDR1 SGHRS, CDR2 YFSETQ. The CDR3 loop reads CASSLAGGSSGNTIYF. The CDR3 DNA sequence: TGCGCCAGCAGCTTGGCCGGGGGCAGCTCTGGAAACACCATATATTTT.

This rearrangement joins TRBV19 to TRBJ2-1; D gene unclear. The germline CDR1 and CDR2 sequences are LNHDA and SQIVND (reference sequence). The CDR3 has 15 amino acids. V dropped 3 bases and J dropped 2 bases, with 11 bases sitting between them. The CDR3 region is CASSMGLNPYNEQFF. DNA of the CDR3: TGTGCCAGTAGTATGGGTCTCAACCCCTACAATGAGCAGTTCTTC. Combining the CDR3 with reference TRBV19 and TRBJ2-1 gives the whole variable domain DGGITQSPKYLFRKEGQNVTLSCEQNLNHDAMYWYRQDPGQGLRLIYYSQIVNDFQKGDIAEGYSVSREKKESFPLTVTSAQKNPTAFYLCASSMGLNPYNEQFFGPGTRLTVL.

This chain uses TRBV7-9 with TRBJ2-1; 8 bases match TRBD2. Germline V lookup: CDR1 SEHNR, CDR2 FQNEAQ (reference sequence). With V trimmed by 5 bases and J by 15 bases, 9 bases remained unmatched. This CDR3 is 12 amino acids long. CDR3 in amino acids: CASSPGGGGPFF. The CDR3 DNA is TGTGCCAGCAGCCCCGGCGGCGGGGGGCCGTTCTTC.

The V and J genes are TRBV27 and TRBJ1-3; D is possibly TRBD1 (5 bases). The CDR3 totals 14 residues. Germline V lookup: CDR1 MNHEY, CDR2 SMNVEV (reference sequence). The germline V and J ends were trimmed by 6 bases and 2 bases, with 11 bases remaining between them. In DNA form, the CDR3 reads TGTGCCAGCAGGTCAGGGCGCACTGGAAACACCATATATTTT. Translation: CASRSGRTGNTIYF.

The genes are TRBV13 and TRBJ2-7, with D unresolved. V lost 5 bases and J lost 4, with 6 bases in between. From germline, CDR1 is PRHDT and CDR2 FYEKMQ (reference sequence). This CDR3 is 11 amino acids long. Here the CDR3 DNA reads TGTGCCAGCAGCCAAGGGTACGAGCAGTACTTC. Translating it yields CASSQGYEQYF.

The rearrangement links TRBV19 to TRBJ1-1; D is perhaps TRBD1 (6 bases). V shed 4 bases and J shed 1 base, with 10 bases lying between them. The CDR3 spans 14 residues. Germline lookup yields CDR1 LNHDA and CDR2 SQIVND (reference sequence). The CDR3 spells CASSKGQRNTEAFF. The CDR3 DNA follows: TGTGCCAGTAGTAAAGGACAGAGGAACACTGAAGCTTTCTTT.

Turning to this clone: Germline and junction disagree at one end, which may indicate a read error. The same CDR3 also results from other DNA sequences found in this sample. The V call is TRBV7-8, the J call TRBJ1-4, with D perhaps matching TRBD1 (6 bases). CDR1 and CDR2 (germline): SGHVS, FQNEAQ. This CDR3 contains 15 residues. The CDR3 is CASSQAIQGGEKLFF. The CDR3 DNA reads TGTGCCAGCAGCCAAGCAATACAGGGAGGGGAAAAGCTGTTTTTT.

This chain uses TRBV5-6 with TRBJ2-7; D is tentatively TRBD1 or TRBD2 (6 bases each). The germline CDR1 and CDR2 sequences are SGHDT and YYEEEE. The CDR3 has 15 residues. With 0 bases removed from V and 3 bases from J, the gap between germline ends came to 13 bases. CDR3 sequence: CASSLAGAGHYEQYF. The CDR3 coding sequence is TGTGCCAGCAGCTTGGCGGGGGCAGGACACTACGAGCAGTACTTC. Drawing the rest from reference TRBV5-6 and TRBJ2-7, the complete variable domain is DAGVTQSPTHLIKTRGQQVTLRCSPKSGHDTVSWYQQALGQGPQFIFQYYEEEERQRGNFPDRFSGHQFPNYSSELNVNALLLGDSALYLCASSLAGAGHYEQYFGPGTRLTVT.

The J gene is TRBJ2-1, the V gene TRBV28; D might be TRBD1 (6 bases). Per germline, CDR1 MDHEN and CDR2 SYDVKM. CDR3 length equals 13 residues. With 7 bases removed from V and 8 bases from J, the gap between germline ends came to 15 bases. CDR3 loop: CASNKQGIDEQFF. CDR3 nucleotide sequence: TGTGCCAGCAATAAACAGGGTATAGATGAGCAGTTCTTC.